This T cell receptor (beta chain) was obtained from a study of blood T cell repertoires in COVID-19. Study-level information: Samples came from the United States, Italy and Spain, spanning acute and convalescent COVID-19.

Of note for this clone: Distinct nucleotide sequences in the sample also encode this CDR3.

The CDR3 is 13 amino acids. The V end lost 3 bases, the J end lost 1 base, and 6 bases lay between the germline ends. This table comes from immunoSEQ multiplex PCR, and its TCRdb copy is limited to in-frame clones, with some not included. Among 290,000 or so clones, 65% to 90% were seen once, and the ten largest hold approximately 5.1%. The sample comprised peripheral blood. J is TRBJ1-1 and V is TRBV12-3 or TRBV12-4; a weak D match, TRBD1 (5 bases). This receptor was obtained from a man in his fifties or sixties with active or convalescent COVID-19. The CDR3 spells CASSLGRNTEAFF. DNA of the CDR3: TGTGCCAGCAGTTTGGGGCGGAACACTGAAGCTTTCTTT.